The 32 T cell receptor beta chains presented below share a single source sample, sequenced in a study of neoadjuvant nivolumab and ipilimumab in lung cancer. Sequencing was performed with immunoSEQ multiplex PCR; in TCRdb, only in-frame clones are kept and a portion is missing. The table lists about 7,800 clones, 89% of them singletons, with roughly 2.3% in the top ten. Source: tumor tissue, taken after neoadjuvant nivolumab, alone or with ipilimumab, at or shortly before surgery. Receptors originate from an adult with non-small cell lung cancer. Some clones in this sample may be carry-over from other donors' samples.

The chain uses TRBV29-1 and TRBJ2-1, with D perhaps matching TRBD1 (6 bases). The germline V gene has CDR1 SQVTM and CDR2 ANQGSEA. V was cut by 2 bases and J by 5 bases, with 10 bases left in between. This CDR3 has 13 residues. The CDR3 DNA reads as TGCAGCGTTGAACCGGACAGAAACAATGAGCAGTTCTTC. It encodes CSVEPDRNNEQFF.

The chain employs TRBV7-2 and TRBJ2-7, with 10 bases identical to TRBD2. J gave up 6 bases and V 4 bases, and 3 bases lay outside the gene matches. The germline CDR1 and CDR2 sequences are SGHTA and FQGNSA. The length of the CDR3 is 13 residues. In DNA form, the CDR3 reads TGTGCCAGCAGCTCGCGGACTAGCGGCGAGCAGTACTTC. Its translation is CASSSRTSGEQYF.

This clone has just one count. This chain uses TRBV2 with TRBJ1-5, with D maybe TRBD1 (6 bases). Trimming cost V 2 bases and J 4 bases, with 9 bases left between them. CDR1 and CDR2 from the germline V gene are SNHLY and FYNNEI. The CDR3 has 14 residues. Here the CDR3 DNA reads TGTGCCAGCAGTGAATTGCAGGGGAATCAGCCCCAGCATTTT. Amino acids: CASSELQGNQPQHF.

This clone appeared a single time. V is TRBV25-1 and J is TRBJ2-5, with TRBD1 as a possible D gene (6 bases). The germline CDR1 and CDR2 sequences are MGHDK and SYGVNS. The germline V and J ends were trimmed by 3 bases and 7 bases, with 18 bases remaining between them. The CDR3 has 15 amino acids. The CDR3 region is CASSDLDPDRGTQYF. The DNA of the CDR3 is TGTGCCAGCAGTGACCTCGACCCGGACAGAGGGACCCAGTACTTC.

The J gene is TRBJ1-3, the V gene TRBV5-6; unclear D gene. With 2 bases removed from V and 3 bases from J, the gap between germline ends came to 9 bases. The CDR3 is 14 amino acids. CDR1 SGHDT and CDR2 YYEEEE come from the germline V gene. DNA of the CDR3: TGTGCCAGCAGCTTACGGCGGGATGGAAACACCATATATTTT. Translated: CASSLRRDGNTIYF.

This chain joins TRBV13 and TRBJ2-7; D ambiguous. The CDR3 totals 14 residues. CDR1 is PRHDT, CDR2 FYEKMQ, per germline (reference sequence). Trimming removed 0 bases at V and 1 base at J, with 7 bases between. This CDR3 is CASSLGRRSYEQYF. CDR3 nucleotide sequence: TGTGCCAGCAGCTTAGGGCGACGGTCCTACGAGCAGTACTTC.

The chain uses TRBV11-2 and TRBJ2-7, with TRBD2 matching 10 bases. The germline V gene has CDR1 SGHAT and CDR2 FQNNGV. V shed 5 bases, J shed 5 bases, and the junction held 18 bases outside the gene matches. The CDR3 consists of 18 residues. The DNA of the CDR3 is TGTGCCAGCAGCCCCCCTTCGGGGACTAGCGCCCGTGTGAACGAGCAGTACTTC. This codes for CASSPPSGTSARVNEQYF.

The rearrangement links TRBV29-1 to TRBJ2-3; TRBD2 matches 7 bases. Germline CDR1 SQVTM, CDR2 ANQGSEA. V shed 5 bases and J 6 bases; nucleotides not matched to a gene: 8. The CDR3 has 13 residues. This chain's CDR3 is CSVTTRDYDTQYF. In DNA form, the CDR3 reads TGCAGCGTTACCACCCGGGACTACGATACGCAGTATTTT.

The rearrangement joins TRBV13 to TRBJ2-1; D is perhaps TRBD2 (5 bases). Germline lookup yields CDR1 PRHDT and CDR2 FYEKMQ (reference sequence). V was cut by 11 bases and J by 5 bases, with 19 bases left in between. The CDR3 runs to 14 residues. The CDR3 nucleotides are TGTGCCGCCGGAGCGTTAGGACTTAACAATGAGCAGTTCTTC. This translates into CAAGALGLNNEQFF.

The CDR3 DNA is TGCGCCAGCAGTGAGTCCATTCGACTAGCGGGATCCCACGAGCAGTACTTC. Translating gives CASSESIRLAGSHEQYF. The rearrangement links TRBV10-1 to TRBJ2-7; 11 bases are a match to TRBD2. The length of the CDR3 is 17 residues. Per germline, CDR1 WNHNN and CDR2 SYGVQD (reference sequence). V lost 0 bases, J lost 5 bases, and 9 bases stayed unmatched.

V gene TRBV7-2 combines with J gene TRBJ1-2, with 7 bases lining up with TRBD1. Germline trimming cut 5 bases from V and 3 bases from J; bases unmatched to any gene: 3. The CDR3 extends over 13 amino acids. CDR1 SGHTA and CDR2 FQGNSA come from the germline V gene. The CDR3 is CASSPDRDYGYTF. DNA of the CDR3: TGTGCCAGCAGCCCTGACAGGGACTATGGCTACACCTTC.

The chain has TRBV5-1 and TRBJ2-1; 11 bases line up with TRBD2. Unmatched junction bases numbered 5, after V lost 1 base and J lost 8 bases. The germline V gene encodes CDR1 SGHRS and CDR2 YFSETQ. This CDR3 is built from 15 residues. The CDR3 bases are TGCGCCAGCAGCTTGACGACTAGCGGGATGGATGAGCAGTTCTTC. This sequence encodes CASSLTTSGMDEQFF.

The chain links TRBV2 to TRBJ1-2; D gene uncertain. With 2 bases removed from V and 0 bases from J, the gap between germline ends came to 4 bases. The length of the CDR3 is 13 residues. In germline, CDR1 is SNHLY, CDR2 FYNNEI. This CDR3 reads CASSETPNYGYTF. DNA of the CDR3: TGTGCCAGCAGTGAAACACCTAACTATGGCTACACCTTC.

This chain uses TRBV7-3 with TRBJ1-1, with a weak D call TRBD1 (5 bases). The V gene lost 5 bases and the J gene lost 5 bases, with 21 bases spanning the gap. CDR1 and CDR2 (germline): SGHTA, FQGTGA. The CDR3 is 16 amino acids. The CDR3 region is CASSPHRISPPTEAFF. In nucleotides, the CDR3 is TGTGCCAGCAGCCCCCACAGGATCTCCCCCCCTACTGAAGCTTTCTTT.

The chain has TRBV18 and TRBJ2-7; the D call may be TRBD1 or TRBD2 (5 bases each). The CDR3 has 14 residues. V was pared by 0 bases and J by 3 bases, with 9 bases between. Germline-derived CDR1 and CDR2 are KGHSH and LQKENI. The CDR3 reads CASSPPRDVYEQYF. The CDR3, as DNA: TGTGCCAGCTCACCACCCAGGGACGTCTACGAGCAGTACTTC.

This clone was counted between two and nine times. V usage is TRBV10-3 and J usage is TRBJ2-3; 10 bases agree with TRBD1. Germline V lookup: CDR1 ENHRY, CDR2 SYGVKD. J was trimmed by 3 bases and V by 3 bases; bases with no gene match: 3. There are 15 residues in the CDR3. The chain's CDR3 is CAISDDRGRTDTQYF. CDR3 nucleotide sequence: TGTGCCATCAGTGACGACAGGGGGCGGACAGATACGCAGTATTTT.

This clone has more than one count but fewer than ten. This chain connects TRBV2 to TRBJ2-1; D perhaps matches TRBD2 (5 bases). CDR3 length: 15 residues. V was trimmed by 6 bases and J by 0 bases, leaving 12 bases between them. In germline, CDR1 is SNHLY, CDR2 FYNNEI. CDR3 loop: CASSDRTYSYNEQFF. The CDR3 DNA reads TGTGCCAGCAGCGATCGGACTTACTCCTACAATGAGCAGTTCTTC.

This chain links TRBV30 with TRBJ2-3; the match to TRBD2 covers 11 bases. The CDR3 spans 16 residues. After removal of 3 bases from V and 0 bases from J, the junction contained 5 bases not matched to a gene. Germline V gene sequence: CDR1 GTSNPN, CDR2 SVGIG (reference sequence). The DNA of the CDR3 is TGTGCCTGGAGACGATGGACTAGCGGGAGCACAGATACGCAGTATTTT. It encodes CAWRRWTSGSTDTQYF.

This chain joins TRBV19 and TRBJ2-3; TRBD2 matches at 13 bases. Germline CDR1 LNHDA, CDR2 SQIVND (reference sequence). The CDR3 loop spans 15 amino acids. V lost 6 bases to trimming and J lost 6 bases; unmatched junction nucleotides: 6. CDR3 residues: CASSLGTSGMDTQYF. The CDR3 DNA reads as TGTGCCAGTAGCCTAGGGACTAGCGGGATGGATACGCAGTATTTT.

This sequence joins TRBV7-9 and TRBJ1-2; possibly TRBD1 for D (5 bases). V lost 2 bases to trimming and J lost 9 bases, with 16 bases between them. CDR1 and CDR2 from the germline V gene are SEHNR and FQNEAQ (reference sequence). The CDR3 consists of 14 residues. The CDR3 is CASSLIRAGLRYTF. CDR3 nucleotides: TGTGCCAGCAGCTTAATCCGGGCAGGGTTGCGCTACACCTTC.

The CDR3 reads CASSRTENSNQPQHF. The CDR3 DNA is TGTGCCAGCAGTCGGACAGAAAATAGCAATCAGCCCCAGCATTTT. This chain links TRBV6-1 with TRBJ1-5; D is perhaps TRBD1 (6 bases). CDR1 and CDR2 (germline): MNHNS, SASEGT. The V end lost 5 bases, the J end lost 0 bases, and 11 bases lay between the germline ends. There are 15 residues in the CDR3.

The genes are TRBV9 and TRBJ2-7; the D gene is possibly TRBD2 (5 bases). Germline lookup yields CDR1 SGDLS and CDR2 YYNGEE. The CDR3 extends over 15 amino acids. Trimming pared 2 bases from V and 1 base from J, leaving 13 bases between. The chain's CDR3 is CASSVRGVSSYEQYF. In DNA form, the CDR3 reads TGTGCCAGCAGCGTCCGGGGTGTCTCATCCTACGAGCAGTACTTC.

This clone was recorded only once. The chain couples TRBV6-5 to TRBJ1-2; 11 bases are a match to TRBD1. This CDR3 is built from 13 residues. The junction had 2 bases not matched to a gene; V was cut back by 4 bases and J by 7 bases. Germline-derived CDR1 and CDR2 are MNHEY and SVGAGI. CDR3 amino acids: CASSWTGGIGYTF. The CDR3 DNA is TGTGCCAGCAGTTGGACAGGGGGCATTGGCTACACCTTC.

Only one count was recorded for this clone. The chain employs TRBV30 and TRBJ2-7; no clear D. Germline V CDR1 and CDR2: GTSNPN, SVGIG (reference sequence). The CDR3 is made up of 13 amino acids. The ends were cut back, 1 base at V and 6 bases at J, with 13 bases in the middle. CDR3 nucleotide sequence: TGTGCCTGGAGTGCGGTCACCTCGGGCGAGCAGTACTTC. Amino acid sequence: CAWSAVTSGEQYF.

The chain recombines TRBV30 with TRBJ1-1; 10 nucleotides line up with TRBD1. This CDR3 is built from 15 residues. Germline values: CDR1 GTSNPN, CDR2 SVGIG (reference sequence). Losses at the gene ends were 5 bases for V and 4 bases for J; bases not matched to a gene: 10. CDR3 DNA: TGTGCCTGGGACAGGGGGCTAGGTGGTACCACTGAAGCTTTCTTT. Its protein is CAWDRGLGGTTEAFF.

V usage is TRBV6-5 and J usage is TRBJ2-7; 8 bases are shared with TRBD1. After removal of 6 bases from V and 7 bases from J, the junction contained 8 bases not matched to a gene. CDR3 length equals 13 residues. Germline CDR1 is MNHEY and CDR2 is SVGAGI. The chain's CDR3 is CASRRQGLGEQYF. The CDR3 bases are TGTGCCAGCAGACGACAGGGGCTCGGGGAGCAGTACTTC.

This chain uses TRBV12-5 with TRBJ2-3; D remains ambiguous. Germline CDR1 and CDR2: LGHNT and FRNRAP. V dropped 2 bases and J dropped 2 bases, with 2 bases sitting between them. The CDR3 covers 12 residues. CDR3 amino acids: CASGLNTDTQYF. In DNA form, the CDR3 reads TGTGCTAGTGGTTTGAACACAGATACGCAGTATTTT.

The chain carries TRBV4-3 and TRBJ2-7; TRBD1 aligns across 8 bases. V was clipped by 0 bases and J by 8 bases; unmatched bases: 9. The CDR3 length is 15 residues. The germline V gene encodes CDR1 LGHNA and CDR2 YSLEER. The CDR3 region is CASSQDPGQGFKQYF. CDR3 in DNA: TGCGCCAGCAGCCAAGATCCTGGACAGGGCTTCAAGCAGTACTTC.

This chain links TRBV9 with TRBJ1-2; a weak D match, TRBD1 (5 bases). Germline CDR1 and CDR2: SGDLS and YYNGEE. The V end was cut by 0 bases, the J end by 4 bases, with 13 bases between. This CDR3 region has 15 residues. Here the CDR3 reads CASSVAMGEAYGYTF. Here the CDR3 DNA reads TGTGCCAGCAGCGTAGCAATGGGGGAGGCCTATGGCTACACCTTC. Full variable domain (remainder filled in from reference TRBV9 and TRBJ1-2): DSGVTQTPKHLITATGQRVTLRCSPRSGDLSVYWYQQSLDQGLQFLIQYYNGEERAKGNILERFSAQQFPDLHSELNLSSLELGDSALYFCASSVAMGEAYGYTFGSGTRLTVV.

This chain uses TRBV5-1 with TRBJ1-2; D uncertain. The germline V gene encodes CDR1 SGHRS and CDR2 YFSETQ. Trimming removed 0 bases at V and 4 bases at J, with 10 bases between. The CDR3 sequence is 14 residues long. CDR3 sequence: CASSLGDDLYGYTF. CDR3 in DNA: TGCGCCAGCAGCTTGGGGGATGACCTCTATGGCTACACCTTC.

The chain uses TRBV7-9 and TRBJ1-2, with D hard to call. Germline lookup yields CDR1 SEHNR and CDR2 FQNEAQ (reference sequence). The CDR3 contains 15 residues. Deletions cut 1 base from V and 8 bases from J, with 17 bases between. The CDR3 protein is CASSLGPGRLRGYTF. Here the CDR3 DNA reads TGTGCCAGCAGCTTAGGGCCCGGGCGATTGAGAGGCTACACCTTC.

The rearrangement uses TRBV7-9 and TRBJ2-1, with D possibly TRBD2 on 6 matching bases. The CDR3 runs 14 residues. Trimming took off 1 base at V and 9 bases at J, with 13 bases between the two ends. Per the germline V gene, CDR1 is SEHNR and CDR2 is FQNEAQ (reference sequence). The CDR3: CASSLGRSGGEQFF. The CDR3 coding sequence is TGTGCCAGCAGCTTAGGGCGTAGCGGCGGTGAGCAGTTCTTC.